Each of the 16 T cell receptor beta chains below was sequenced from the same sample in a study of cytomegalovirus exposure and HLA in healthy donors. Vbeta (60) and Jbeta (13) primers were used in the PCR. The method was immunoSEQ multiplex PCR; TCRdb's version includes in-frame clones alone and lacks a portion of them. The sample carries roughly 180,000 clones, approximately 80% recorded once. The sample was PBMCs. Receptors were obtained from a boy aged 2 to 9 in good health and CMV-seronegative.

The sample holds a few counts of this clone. The CDR3 DNA reads as TGTGCCAGCAGTCCCCTCTGGACAGGGCAGAGCACTGAAGCTTTCTTT. Its protein is CASSPLWTGQSTEAFF. V usage is TRBV6-6 and J usage is TRBJ1-1, with 8 bases identical to TRBD1. Germline lookup yields CDR1 MNHNY and CDR2 SVGAGI (reference sequence). The CDR3 has 16 amino acids. V lost 5 bases to trimming and J lost 4 bases; unmatched junction nucleotides: 12.

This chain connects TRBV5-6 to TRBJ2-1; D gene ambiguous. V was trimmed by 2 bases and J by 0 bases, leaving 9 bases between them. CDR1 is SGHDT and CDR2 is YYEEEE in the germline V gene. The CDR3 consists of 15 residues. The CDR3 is CASSFRGSSYNEQFF. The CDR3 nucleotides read TGTGCCAGCAGCTTTCGCGGAAGCTCCTACAATGAGCAGTTCTTC.

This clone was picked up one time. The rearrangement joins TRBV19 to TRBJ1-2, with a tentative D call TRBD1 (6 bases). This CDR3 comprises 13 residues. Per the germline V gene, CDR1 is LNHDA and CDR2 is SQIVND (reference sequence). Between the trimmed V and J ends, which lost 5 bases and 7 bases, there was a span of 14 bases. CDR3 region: CASSATGWRGYTF. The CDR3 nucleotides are TGTGCCAGTAGTGCCACAGGGTGGCGTGGCTACACCTTC.

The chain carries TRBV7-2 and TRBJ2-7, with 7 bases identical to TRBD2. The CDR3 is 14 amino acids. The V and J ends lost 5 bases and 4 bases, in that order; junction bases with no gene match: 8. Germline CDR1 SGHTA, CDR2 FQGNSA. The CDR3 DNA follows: TGTGCCAGCAGCCGGGACTACACAACTTACGAGCAGTACTTC. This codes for CASSRDYTTYEQYF. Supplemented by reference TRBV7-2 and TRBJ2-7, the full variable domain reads GAGVSQSPSNKVTEKGKDVELRCDPISGHTALYWYRQSLGQGLEFLIYFQGNSAPDKSGLPSDRFSAERTGGSVSTLTIQRTQQEDSAVYLCASSRDYTTYEQYFGPGTRLTVT.

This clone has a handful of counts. This chain's CDR3 is CAWSEMTGFNVAFF. For the CDR3, the DNA is TGTGCCTGGAGTGAAATGACAGGGTTTAATGTGGCTTTCTTT. This chain uses TRBV30 with TRBJ1-1; 7 positions match TRBD1. Losses at the gene ends were 1 base for V and 11 bases for J; bases not matched to a gene: 13. The CDR3 has 14 amino acids. Per germline, CDR1 GTSNPN and CDR2 SVGIG (reference sequence).

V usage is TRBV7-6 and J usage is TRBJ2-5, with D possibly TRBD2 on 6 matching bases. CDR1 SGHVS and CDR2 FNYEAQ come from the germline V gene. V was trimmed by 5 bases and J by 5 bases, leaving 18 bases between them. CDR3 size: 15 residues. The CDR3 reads CASSPRTGVRETQYF. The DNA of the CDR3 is TGTGCCAGCAGCCCACGGACGGGGGTAAGGGAGACCCAGTACTTC.

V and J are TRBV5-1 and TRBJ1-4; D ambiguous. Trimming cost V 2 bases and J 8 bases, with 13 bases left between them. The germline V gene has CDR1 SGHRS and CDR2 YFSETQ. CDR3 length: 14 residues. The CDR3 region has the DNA TGCGCCAGCAGCTTAGAGGGCTTAAGCGAAAAACTGTTTTTT. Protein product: CASSLEGLSEKLFF.

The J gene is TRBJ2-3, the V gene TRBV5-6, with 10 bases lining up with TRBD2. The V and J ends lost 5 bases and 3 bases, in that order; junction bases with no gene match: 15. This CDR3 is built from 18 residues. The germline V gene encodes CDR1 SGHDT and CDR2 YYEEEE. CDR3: CASSRPGLAIGGTDTQYF. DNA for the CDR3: TGTGCCAGCAGTAGGCCGGGACTAGCGATCGGTGGGACAGATACGCAGTATTTT.

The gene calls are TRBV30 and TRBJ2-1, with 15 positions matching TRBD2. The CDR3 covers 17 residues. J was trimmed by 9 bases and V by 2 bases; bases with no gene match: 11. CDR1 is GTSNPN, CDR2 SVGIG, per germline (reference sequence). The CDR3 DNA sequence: TGTGCCTGGAGTCTAAGGACTAGCGGGGGGGCGGTAGGTGAGCAGTTCTTC. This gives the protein CAWSLRTSGGAVGEQFF.

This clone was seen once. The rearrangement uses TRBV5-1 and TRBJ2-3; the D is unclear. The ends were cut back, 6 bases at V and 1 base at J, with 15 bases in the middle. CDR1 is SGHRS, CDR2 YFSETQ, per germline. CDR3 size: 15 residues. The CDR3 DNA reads TGCGCCAGCACCAAACCCGAGATGGGCACAGATACGCAGTATTTT. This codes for CASTKPEMGTDTQYF.

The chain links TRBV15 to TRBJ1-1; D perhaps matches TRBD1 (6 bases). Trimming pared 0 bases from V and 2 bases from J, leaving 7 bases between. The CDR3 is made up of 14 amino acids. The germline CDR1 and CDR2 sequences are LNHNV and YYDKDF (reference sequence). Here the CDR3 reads CATSRDGTNTEAFF. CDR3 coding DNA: TGTGCCACCAGCAGAGATGGGACAAACACTGAAGCTTTCTTT.

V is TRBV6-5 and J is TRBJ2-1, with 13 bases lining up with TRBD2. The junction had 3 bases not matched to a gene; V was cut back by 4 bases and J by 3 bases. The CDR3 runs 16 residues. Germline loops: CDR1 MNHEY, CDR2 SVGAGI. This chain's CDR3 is CASSSRLAGGYNEQFF. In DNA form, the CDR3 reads TGTGCCAGCAGTTCCCGACTAGCGGGAGGCTACAATGAGCAGTTCTTC.

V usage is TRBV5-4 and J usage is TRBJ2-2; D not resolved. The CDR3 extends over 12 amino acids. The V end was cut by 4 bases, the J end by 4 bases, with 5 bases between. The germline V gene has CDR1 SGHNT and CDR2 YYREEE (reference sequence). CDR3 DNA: TGTGCCAGCAGCCTCTCCACCGGGGAGCTGTTTTTT. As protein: CASSLSTGELFF.

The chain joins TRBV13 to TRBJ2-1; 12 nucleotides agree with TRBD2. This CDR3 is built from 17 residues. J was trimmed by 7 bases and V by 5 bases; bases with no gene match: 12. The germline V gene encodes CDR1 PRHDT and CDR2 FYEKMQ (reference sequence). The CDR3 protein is CASSLGTSGRLRNEQFF. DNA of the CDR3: TGTGCCAGCAGCCTCGGGACTAGCGGGCGACTACGTAATGAGCAGTTCTTC.

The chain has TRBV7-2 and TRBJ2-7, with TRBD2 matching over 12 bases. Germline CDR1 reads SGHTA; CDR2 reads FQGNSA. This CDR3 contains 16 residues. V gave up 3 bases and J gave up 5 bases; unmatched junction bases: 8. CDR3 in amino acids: CASSLRWTSGIHEQYF. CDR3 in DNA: TGTGCCAGCAGCTTGAGGTGGACTAGCGGGATCCACGAGCAGTACTTC.

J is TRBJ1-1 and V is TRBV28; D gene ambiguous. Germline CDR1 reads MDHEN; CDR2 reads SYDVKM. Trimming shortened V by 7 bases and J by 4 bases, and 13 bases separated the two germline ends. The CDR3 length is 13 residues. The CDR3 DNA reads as TGTGCCAGCACCCCGCGGGTGATCACTGAAGCTTTCTTT. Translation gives CASTPRVITEAFF.